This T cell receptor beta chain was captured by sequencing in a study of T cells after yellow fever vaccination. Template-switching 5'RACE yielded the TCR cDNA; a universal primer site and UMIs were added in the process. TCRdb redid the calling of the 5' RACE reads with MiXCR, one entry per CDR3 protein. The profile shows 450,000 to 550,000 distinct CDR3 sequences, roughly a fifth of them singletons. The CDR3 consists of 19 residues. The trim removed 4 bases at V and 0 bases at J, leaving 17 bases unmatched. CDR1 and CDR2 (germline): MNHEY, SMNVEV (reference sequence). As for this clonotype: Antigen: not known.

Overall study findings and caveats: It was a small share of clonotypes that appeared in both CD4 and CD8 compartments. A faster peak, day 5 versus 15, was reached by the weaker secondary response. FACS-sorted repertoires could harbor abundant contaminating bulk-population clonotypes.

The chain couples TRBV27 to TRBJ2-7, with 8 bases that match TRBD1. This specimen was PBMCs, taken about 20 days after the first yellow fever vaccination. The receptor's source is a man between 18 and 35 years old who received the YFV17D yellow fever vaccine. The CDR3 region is CASSWAFPAGGHRSYEQYF. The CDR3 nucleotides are TGTGCCAGCAGTTGGGCTTTTCCCGCAGGGGGCCATCGCTCCTACGAGCAGTACTTC.